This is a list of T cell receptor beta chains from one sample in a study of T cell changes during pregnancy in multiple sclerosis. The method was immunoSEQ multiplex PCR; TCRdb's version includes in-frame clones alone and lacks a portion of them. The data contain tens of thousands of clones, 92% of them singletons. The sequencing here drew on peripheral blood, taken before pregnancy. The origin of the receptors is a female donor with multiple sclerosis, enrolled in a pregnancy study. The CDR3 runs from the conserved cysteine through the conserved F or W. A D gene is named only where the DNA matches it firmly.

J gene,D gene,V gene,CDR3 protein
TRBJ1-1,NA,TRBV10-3,CAISNRESTEAFF
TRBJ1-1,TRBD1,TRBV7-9,CASSWTGMNTEAFF
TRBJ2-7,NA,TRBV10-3,CAISESGQSYEQYF
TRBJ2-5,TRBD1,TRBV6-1,CASSLTGGAETQYF
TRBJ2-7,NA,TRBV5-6,CASRAEGQSDYEQYF
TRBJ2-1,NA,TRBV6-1,CASSEASSTAYNEQFF
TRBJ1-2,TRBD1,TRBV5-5,CASSLTGGSLLYGYTF
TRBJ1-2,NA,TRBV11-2,CASSFPGPPGYGYTF
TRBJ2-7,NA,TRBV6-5,CASSNSRDFGYEQYF
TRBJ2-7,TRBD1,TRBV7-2,CASSLKDRVGEQYF
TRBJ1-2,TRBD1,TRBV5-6,CASSPRGIYGYTF
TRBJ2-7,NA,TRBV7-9,CASSSNGSPYEQYF
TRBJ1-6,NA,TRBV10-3,CAISPTSSYNSPLHF
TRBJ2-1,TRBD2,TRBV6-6,CASSSPRGGYNEQFF
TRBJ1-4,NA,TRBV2,CASSASSSANEKLFF
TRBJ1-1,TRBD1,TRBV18,CASSPETGGYTEAFF
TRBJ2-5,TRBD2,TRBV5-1,CASILGGTSGVRETQYF
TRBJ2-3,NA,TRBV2,CARSRGPDTDTQYF
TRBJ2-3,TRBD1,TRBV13,CASSLGTGGSADTQYF
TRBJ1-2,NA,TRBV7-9,CASSLGPVTGYTF
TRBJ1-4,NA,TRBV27,CASSLLTNEKLFF
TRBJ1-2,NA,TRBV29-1,CSVGSIHGYTF
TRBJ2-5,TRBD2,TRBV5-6,CASTTSGGAGETQYF
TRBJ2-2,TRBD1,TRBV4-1,CASSPGQGWAGELFF
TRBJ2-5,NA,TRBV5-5,CASSTGNGNVETQYF
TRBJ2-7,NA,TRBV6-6,CASSQQGWEQYF
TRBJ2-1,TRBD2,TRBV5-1,CASSSSGGANEQFF
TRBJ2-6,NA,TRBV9,CASSVESLSSGANVLTF
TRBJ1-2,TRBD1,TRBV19,CASSVRTGPYGYTF
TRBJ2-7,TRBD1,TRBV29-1,CSVDKTGLGEQYF
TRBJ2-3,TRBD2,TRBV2,CASSGRSGTRVFVRNTQYF
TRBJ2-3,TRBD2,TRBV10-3,CAIRDSGGPDTQYF
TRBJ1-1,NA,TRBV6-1,CASTRRGNTEAFF
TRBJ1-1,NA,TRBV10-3,CAIRANTMNTEAFF
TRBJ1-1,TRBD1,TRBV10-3,CAIRPGQGGTEAFF
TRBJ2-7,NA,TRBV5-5,CASSLPGPAYEQYF
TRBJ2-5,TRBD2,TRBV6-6,CATVTSGVQETQYF
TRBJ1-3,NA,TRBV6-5,CASSYTGTGNTIYF
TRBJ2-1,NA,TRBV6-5,CASSYWDFSQYNEQFF
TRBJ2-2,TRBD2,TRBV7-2,CASGTPGGGSTGELFF
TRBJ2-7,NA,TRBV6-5,CASSSRGREQYF
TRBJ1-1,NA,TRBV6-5,CASNKGGENTEAFF
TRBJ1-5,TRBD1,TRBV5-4,CASSPGGTDQPQHF
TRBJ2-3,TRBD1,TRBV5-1,CASRDRGWDTDTQYF
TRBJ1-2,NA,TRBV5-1,CASSPSAGGYTF
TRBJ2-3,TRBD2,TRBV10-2,CASSVILAGTDTQYF
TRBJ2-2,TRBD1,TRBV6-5,CASISGTGDTGELFF
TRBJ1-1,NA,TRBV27,CASSLVTSRENTEAFF
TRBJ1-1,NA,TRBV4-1,CASSPISGGPEAFF
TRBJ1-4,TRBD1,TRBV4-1,CASSQTGTENEKLFF
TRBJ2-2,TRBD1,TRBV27,CASTIEMTGTGVTGELFF
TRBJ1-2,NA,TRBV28,CASSPVEKGGSYTF
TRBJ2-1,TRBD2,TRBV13,CASSLRSGGHNEQFF
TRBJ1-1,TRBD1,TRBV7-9,CASSPPAGGIAEAFF
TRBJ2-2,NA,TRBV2,CASSEQNTGELFF